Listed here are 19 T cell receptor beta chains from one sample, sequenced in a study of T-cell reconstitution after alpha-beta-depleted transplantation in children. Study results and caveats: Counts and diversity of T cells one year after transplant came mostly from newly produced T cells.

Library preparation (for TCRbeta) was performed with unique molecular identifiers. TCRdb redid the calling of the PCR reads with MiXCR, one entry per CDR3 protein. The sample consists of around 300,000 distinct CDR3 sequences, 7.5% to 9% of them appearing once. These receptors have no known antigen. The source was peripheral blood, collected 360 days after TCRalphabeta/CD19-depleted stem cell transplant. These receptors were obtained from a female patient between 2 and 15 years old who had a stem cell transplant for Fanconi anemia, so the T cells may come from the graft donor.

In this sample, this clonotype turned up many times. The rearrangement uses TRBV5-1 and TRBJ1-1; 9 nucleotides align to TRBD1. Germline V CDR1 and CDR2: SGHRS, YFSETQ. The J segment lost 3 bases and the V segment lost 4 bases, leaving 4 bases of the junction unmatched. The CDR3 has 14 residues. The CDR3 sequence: CASSPRQGDTEAFF. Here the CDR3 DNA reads TGCGCCAGCAGCCCACGACAGGGGGACACTGAAGCTTTCTTT.

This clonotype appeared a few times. DNA for the CDR3: TGCGCCAGCAGCCCGCCGGGGAGAGCCCCGGGACTAGACTCCTACGAGCAGTACTTC. Protein: CASSPPGRAPGLDSYEQYF. The J gene is TRBJ2-7, the V gene TRBV5-1, with TRBD2 identical over 8 bases. CDR1 is SGHRS, CDR2 YFSETQ, per germline. The CDR3 loop spans 19 amino acids. Trimming at V came to 4 bases and at J to 0 bases, leaving 18 bases not matched to a gene.

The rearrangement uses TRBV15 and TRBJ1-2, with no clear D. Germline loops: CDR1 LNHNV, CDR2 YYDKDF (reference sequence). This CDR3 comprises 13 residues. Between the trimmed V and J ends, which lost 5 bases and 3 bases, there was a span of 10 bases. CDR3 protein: CATSEVVDYGYTF. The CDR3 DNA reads TGTGCCACCAGCGAAGTCGTTGACTATGGCTACACCTTC. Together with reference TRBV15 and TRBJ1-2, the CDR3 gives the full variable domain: DAMVIQNPRYQVTQFGKPVTLSCSQTLNHNVMYWYQQKSSQAPKLLFHYYDKDFNNEADTPDNFQSRRPNTSFCFLDIRSPGLGDTAMYLCATSEVVDYGYTFGSGTRLTVV.

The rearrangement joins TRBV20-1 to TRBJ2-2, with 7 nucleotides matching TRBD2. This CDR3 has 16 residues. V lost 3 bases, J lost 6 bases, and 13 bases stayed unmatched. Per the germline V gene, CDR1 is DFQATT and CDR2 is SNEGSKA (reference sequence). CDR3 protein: CSARSSGGVIAGELFF. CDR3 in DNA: TGCAGTGCTAGGTCTTCTGGGGGGGTGATCGCCGGGGAGCTGTTTTTT.

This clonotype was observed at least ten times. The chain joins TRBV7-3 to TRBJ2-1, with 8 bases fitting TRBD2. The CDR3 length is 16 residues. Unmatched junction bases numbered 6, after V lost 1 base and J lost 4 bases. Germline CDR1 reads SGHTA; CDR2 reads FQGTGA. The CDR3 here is CASSLNPGLGYNEQFF. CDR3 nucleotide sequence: TGTGCCAGCAGCTTAAATCCGGGACTAGGGTACAATGAGCAGTTCTTC.

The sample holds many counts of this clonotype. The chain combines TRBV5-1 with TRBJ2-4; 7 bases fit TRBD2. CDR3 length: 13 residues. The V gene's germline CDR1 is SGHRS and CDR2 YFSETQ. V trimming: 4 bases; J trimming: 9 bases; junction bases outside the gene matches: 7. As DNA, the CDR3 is TGCGCCAGCAGCCCCGGGGACTACTTCATTCAGTACTTC. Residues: CASSPGDYFIQYF.

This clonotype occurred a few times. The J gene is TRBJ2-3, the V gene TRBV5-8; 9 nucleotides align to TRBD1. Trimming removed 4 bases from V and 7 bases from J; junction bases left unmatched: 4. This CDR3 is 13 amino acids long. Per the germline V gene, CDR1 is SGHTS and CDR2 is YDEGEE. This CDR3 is CASSPGQGNTQYF. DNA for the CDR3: TGTGCCAGCAGCCCGGGACAGGGAAATACGCAGTATTTT.

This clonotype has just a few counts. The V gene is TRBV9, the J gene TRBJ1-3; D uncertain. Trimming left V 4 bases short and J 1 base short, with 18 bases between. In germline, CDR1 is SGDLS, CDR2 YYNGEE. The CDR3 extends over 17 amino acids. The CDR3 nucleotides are TGTGCCAGCAGCCCTCCGACCCGAAACCTTTCTGGAAACACCATATATTTT. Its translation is CASSPPTRNLSGNTIYF.

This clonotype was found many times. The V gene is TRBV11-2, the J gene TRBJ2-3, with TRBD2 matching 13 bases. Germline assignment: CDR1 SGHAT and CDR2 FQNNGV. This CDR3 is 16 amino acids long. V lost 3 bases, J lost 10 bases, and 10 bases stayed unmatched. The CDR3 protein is CASSLSWGLAGSSQYF. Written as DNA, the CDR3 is TGTGCCAGCAGCTTGTCCTGGGGACTAGCGGGGTCCTCGCAGTATTTT.

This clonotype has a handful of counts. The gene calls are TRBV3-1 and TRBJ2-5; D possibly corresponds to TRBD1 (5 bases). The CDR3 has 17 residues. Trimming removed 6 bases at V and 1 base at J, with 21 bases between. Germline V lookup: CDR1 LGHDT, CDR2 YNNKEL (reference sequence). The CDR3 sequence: CASSFWSRTRSQETQYF. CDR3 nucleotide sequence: TGTGCCAGCAGTTTTTGGTCGCGGACACGAAGCCAAGAGACCCAGTACTTC.

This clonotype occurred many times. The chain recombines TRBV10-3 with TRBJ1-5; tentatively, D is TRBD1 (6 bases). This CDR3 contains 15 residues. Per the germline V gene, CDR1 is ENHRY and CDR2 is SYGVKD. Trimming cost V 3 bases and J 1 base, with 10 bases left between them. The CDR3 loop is CAISDNRESNQPQHF. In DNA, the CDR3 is TGTGCCATCAGTGATAACAGGGAGAGCAATCAGCCCCAGCATTTT.

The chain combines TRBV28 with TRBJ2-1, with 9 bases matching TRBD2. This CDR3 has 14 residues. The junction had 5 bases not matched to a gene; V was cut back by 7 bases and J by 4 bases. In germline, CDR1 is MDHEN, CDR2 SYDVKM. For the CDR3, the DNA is TGTGCCAGCACGGGACTAGCAGCTTACAATGAGCAGTTCTTC. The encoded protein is CASTGLAAYNEQFF.

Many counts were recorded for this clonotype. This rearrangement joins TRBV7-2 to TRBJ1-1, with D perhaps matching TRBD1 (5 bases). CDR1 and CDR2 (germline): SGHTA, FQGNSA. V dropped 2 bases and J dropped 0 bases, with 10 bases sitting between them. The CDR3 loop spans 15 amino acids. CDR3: CASSLFGGLNTEAFF. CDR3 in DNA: TGTGCCAGCAGCTTATTTGGGGGTCTGAACACTGAAGCTTTCTTT. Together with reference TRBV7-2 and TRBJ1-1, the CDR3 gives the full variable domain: GAGVSQSPSNKVTEKGKDVELRCDPISGHTALYWYRQSLGQGLEFLIYFQGNSAPDKSGLPSDRFSAERTGGSVSTLTIQRTQQEDSAVYLCASSLFGGLNTEAFFGQGTRLTVV.

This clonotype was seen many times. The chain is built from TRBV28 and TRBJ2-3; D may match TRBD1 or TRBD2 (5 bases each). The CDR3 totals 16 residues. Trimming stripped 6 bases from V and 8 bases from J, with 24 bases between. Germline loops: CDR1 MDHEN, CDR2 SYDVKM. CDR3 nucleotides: TGTGCCAGCAGCCTCAGATCCGGGGCGCTGCAGGGTACGCAGTATTTT. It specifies CASSLRSGALQGTQYF.

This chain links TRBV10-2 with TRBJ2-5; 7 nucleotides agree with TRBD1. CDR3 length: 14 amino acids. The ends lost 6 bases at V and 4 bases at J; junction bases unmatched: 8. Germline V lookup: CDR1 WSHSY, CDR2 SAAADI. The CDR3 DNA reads TGCGCCAGCAGCACTCGACAGGGTGGAGAGACCCAGTACTTC. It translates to CASSTRQGGETQYF.

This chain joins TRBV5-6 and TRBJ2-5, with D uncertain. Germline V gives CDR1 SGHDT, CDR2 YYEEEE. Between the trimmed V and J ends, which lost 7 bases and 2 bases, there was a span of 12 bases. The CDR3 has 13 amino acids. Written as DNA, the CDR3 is TGTGCCAGCGGCCCCGATTCACAAGAGACCCAGTACTTC. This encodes CASGPDSQETQYF.

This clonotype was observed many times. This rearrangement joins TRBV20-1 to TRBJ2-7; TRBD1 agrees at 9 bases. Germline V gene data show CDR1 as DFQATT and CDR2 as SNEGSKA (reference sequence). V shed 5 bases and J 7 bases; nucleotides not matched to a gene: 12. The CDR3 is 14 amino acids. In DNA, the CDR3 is TGCAGTGCTGTCTCCGGGACAGGGAGGAGTGAGCAGTACGTC. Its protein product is CSAVSGTGRSEQYV.

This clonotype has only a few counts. DNA of the CDR3: TGCGCCAGCAGCCCGGATGGACAGCTCGCTCCCCTCCACTTT. Translation gives CASSPDGQLAPLHF. The rearrangement joins TRBV5-1 to TRBJ1-6, with D possibly TRBD1 on 6 matching bases. Germline-derived CDR1 and CDR2 are SGHRS and YFSETQ. The CDR3 sequence is 14 residues long. Trimming took 4 bases from V and 13 from J, leaving 18 bases between them.

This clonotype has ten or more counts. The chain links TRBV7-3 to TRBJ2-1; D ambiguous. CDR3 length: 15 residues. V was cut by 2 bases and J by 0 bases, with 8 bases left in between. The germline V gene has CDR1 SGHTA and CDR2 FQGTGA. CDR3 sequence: CASSLGRASYNEQFF. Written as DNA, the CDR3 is TGTGCCAGCAGCTTAGGCCGAGCCTCCTACAATGAGCAGTTCTTC.